This T cell receptor beta chain was recorded in a study of blood T cells in healthy people across ages. The CDR3 consists of 16 residues. The J segment lost 8 bases and the V segment lost 7 bases, leaving 8 bases of the junction unmatched. The germline V gene has CDR1 KGHDR and CDR2 SFDVKD. Ten milliliters of peripheral blood were drawn from each donor. A second PCR, run for about 7 to 11 cycles, used a sample-barcoded 5' primer plus a J-beta primer mix. TCRdb reprocessed the 5' RACE reads with MiXCR, giving one entry per CDR3 protein. In the table there are 1.5 million to 2 million distinct CDR3 sequences, about 28% of which are singletons.

This chain joins TRBV24-1 and TRBJ2-1; 15 positions match TRBD2. The specimen sequenced was blood. The sequence derives from a woman under 40 in good health. The CDR3 reads CATSLGLAGGGDEQFF. CDR3 DNA sequence: TGTGCCACCAGCCTAGGACTAGCGGGAGGGGGAGATGAGCAGTTCTTC.